The T cell receptor (beta chain) described here comes from a study of cytotoxic CD8 clonotypes in ibrutinib-treated CLL. Broader study findings: Rare overall, public clonotypes shrank or held steady under therapy.

In regard to this clone: Its antigen remains unidentified.

Investigators sought sequencing depths of between 1 in 200,000 and 1 in 1 million T cells. The method was immunoSEQ multiplex PCR; TCRdb's version includes in-frame clones alone and lacks a portion of them. This sample has about 140,000 clones, with around 80% found just once. Trimming shortened V by 0 bases and J by 0 bases, and 6 bases separated the two germline ends. Germline V gene lookup returns CDR1 MGHRA and CDR2 YSYEKL. The CDR3 is 15 amino acids. The sample was PBMCs, taken after 36 months of ibrutinib treatment. This clonotype was sampled from a human donor with chronic lymphocytic leukemia. This chain joins TRBV4-1 and TRBJ1-3; D not resolved. The CDR3 here is CASSQESSSGNTIYF. The CDR3 DNA reads TGCGCCAGCAGCCAAGAAAGCAGCTCTGGAAACACCATATATTTT.